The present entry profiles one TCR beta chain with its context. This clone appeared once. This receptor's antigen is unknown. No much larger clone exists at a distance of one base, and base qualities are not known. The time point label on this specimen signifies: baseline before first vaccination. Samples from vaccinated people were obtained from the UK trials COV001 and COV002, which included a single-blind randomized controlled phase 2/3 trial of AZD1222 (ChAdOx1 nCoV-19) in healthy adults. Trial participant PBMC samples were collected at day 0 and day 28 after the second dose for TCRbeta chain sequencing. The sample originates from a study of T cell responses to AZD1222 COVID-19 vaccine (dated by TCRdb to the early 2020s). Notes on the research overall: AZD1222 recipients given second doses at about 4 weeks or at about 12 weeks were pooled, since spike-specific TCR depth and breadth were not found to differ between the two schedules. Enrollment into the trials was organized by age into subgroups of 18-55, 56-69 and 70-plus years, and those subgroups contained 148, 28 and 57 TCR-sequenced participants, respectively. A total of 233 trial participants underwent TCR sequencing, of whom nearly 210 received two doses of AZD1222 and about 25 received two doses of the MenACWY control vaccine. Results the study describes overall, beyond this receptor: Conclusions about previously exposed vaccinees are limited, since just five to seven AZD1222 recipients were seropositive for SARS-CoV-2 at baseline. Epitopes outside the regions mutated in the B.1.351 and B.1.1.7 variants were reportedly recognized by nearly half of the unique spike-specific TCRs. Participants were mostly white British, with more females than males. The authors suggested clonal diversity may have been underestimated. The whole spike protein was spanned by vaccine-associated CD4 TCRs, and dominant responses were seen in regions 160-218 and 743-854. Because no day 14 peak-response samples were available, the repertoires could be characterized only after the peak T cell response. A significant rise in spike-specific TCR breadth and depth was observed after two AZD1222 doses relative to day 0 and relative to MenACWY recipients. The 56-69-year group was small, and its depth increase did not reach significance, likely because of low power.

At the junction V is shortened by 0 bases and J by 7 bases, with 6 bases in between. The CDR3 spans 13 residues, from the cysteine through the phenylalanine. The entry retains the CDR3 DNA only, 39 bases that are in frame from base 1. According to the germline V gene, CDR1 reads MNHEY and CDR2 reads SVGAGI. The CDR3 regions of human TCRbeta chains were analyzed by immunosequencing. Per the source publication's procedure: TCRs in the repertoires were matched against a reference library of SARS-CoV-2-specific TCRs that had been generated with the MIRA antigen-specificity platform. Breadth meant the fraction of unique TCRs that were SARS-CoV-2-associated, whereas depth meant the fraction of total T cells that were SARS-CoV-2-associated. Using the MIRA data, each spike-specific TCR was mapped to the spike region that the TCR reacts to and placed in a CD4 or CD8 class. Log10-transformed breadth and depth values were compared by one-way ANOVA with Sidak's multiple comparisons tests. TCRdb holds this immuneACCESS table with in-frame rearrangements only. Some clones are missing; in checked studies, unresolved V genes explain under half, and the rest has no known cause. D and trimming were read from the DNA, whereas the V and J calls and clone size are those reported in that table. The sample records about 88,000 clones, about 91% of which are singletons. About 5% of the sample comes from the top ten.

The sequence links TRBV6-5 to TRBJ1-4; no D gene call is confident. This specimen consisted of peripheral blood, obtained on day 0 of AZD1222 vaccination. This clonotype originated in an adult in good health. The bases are TGTGCCAGCAGTTACTCCTTTAGTGAAAAACTGTTTTTT. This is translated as CASSYSFSEKLFF.